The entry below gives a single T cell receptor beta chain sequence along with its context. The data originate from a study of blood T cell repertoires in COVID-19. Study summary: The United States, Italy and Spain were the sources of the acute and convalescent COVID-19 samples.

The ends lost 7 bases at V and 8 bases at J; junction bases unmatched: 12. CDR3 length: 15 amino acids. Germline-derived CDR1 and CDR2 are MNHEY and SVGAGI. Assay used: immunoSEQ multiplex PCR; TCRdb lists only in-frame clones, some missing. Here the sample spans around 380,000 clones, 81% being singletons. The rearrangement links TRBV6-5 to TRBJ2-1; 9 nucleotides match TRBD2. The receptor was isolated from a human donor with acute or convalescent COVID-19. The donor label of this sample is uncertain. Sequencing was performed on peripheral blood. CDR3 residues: CASTPGLARGHEQFF. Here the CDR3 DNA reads TGTGCCAGCACCCCGGGACTAGCTAGAGGACATGAGCAGTTCTTC.